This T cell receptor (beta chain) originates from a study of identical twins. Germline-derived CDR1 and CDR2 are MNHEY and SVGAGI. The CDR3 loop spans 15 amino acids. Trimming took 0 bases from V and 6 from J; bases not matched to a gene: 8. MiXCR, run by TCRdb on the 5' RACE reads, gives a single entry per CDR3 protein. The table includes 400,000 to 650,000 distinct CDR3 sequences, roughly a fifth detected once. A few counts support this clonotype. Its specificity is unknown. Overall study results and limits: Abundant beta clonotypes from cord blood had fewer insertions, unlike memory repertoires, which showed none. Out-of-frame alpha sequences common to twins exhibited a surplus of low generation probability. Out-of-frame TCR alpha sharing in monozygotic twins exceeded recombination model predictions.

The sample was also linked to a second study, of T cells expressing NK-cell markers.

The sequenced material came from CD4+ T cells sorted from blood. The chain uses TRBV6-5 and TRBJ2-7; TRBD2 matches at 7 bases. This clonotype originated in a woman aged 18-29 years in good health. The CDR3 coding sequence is TGTGCCAGCAGTTACTCCTCCGGGACTAAATCCGAGCAGTACTTC. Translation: CASSYSSGTKSEQYF.